This is a list of T cell receptor beta chains from one sample in a study of T-cell reconstitution after alpha-beta-depleted transplantation in children. Via MiXCR, TCRdb re-called the PCR reads, giving one row per CDR3 protein. The repertoire has about 340,000 distinct CDR3 sequences, roughly 13% of them found once; the top ten carry approximately 4.2%. This specimen consisted of PBMCs, obtained from the stem cell graft. The receptors stem from a human donor who donated a stem cell graft to a child with Fanconi anemia. The CDR3 runs from the conserved cysteine through the conserved F or W. The D gene is left open where the match is weak. Some rows mark clone size as missing; the rest say once, few, many or name a class of expanded clone.

D | J | length | V | size | CDR3 | DNA
NA | TRBJ2-7 | 14 | TRBV3-1 | NA | CASRQEGQTYEQYF | TGTGCCTCTCGTCAGGAGGGCCAGACCTACGAGCAGTACTTC
NA | TRBJ2-3 | 13 | TRBV5-1 | many | CASSPGTATTQYF | TGCGCCAGCAGCCCCGGGACCGCAACGACGCAGTATTTT
TRBD1 | TRBJ1-2 | 15 | TRBV5-6 | NA | CASTSNRGRVTGYTF | TGTGCCAGCACCTCGAACAGGGGGCGGGTTACTGGCTACACCTTC
TRBD1 | TRBJ1-2 | 16 | TRBV20-1 | NA | CSAAARYRGRNKGYTF | TGCAGTGCTGCGGCCCGATACAGGGGACGGAACAAAGGCTACACCTTC
NA | TRBJ2-1 | 13 | TRBV12-3/TRBV12-4 | many | CASRGGEFGEQFF | TGTGCCAGCAGAGGAGGGGAGTTCGGTGAGCAGTTCTTC
NA | TRBJ2-3 | 16 | TRBV21-1 | few | CASTKSGGGPPDTQYF | TGTGCCAGCACCAAGAGCGGGGGGGGGCCCCCAGATACGCAGTATTTT
NA | TRBJ1-1 | 12 | TRBV10-3 | few | CAISETREKAFF | TGTGCCATCAGTGAGACCCGGGAGAAGGCTTTCTTT
TRBD1 | TRBJ2-5 | 15 | TRBV9 | NA | CASSVGTGFQETQYF | TGTGCCAGCAGCGTAGGGACAGGGTTCCAAGAGACCCAGTACTTC
TRBD1 | TRBJ2-2 | 15 | TRBV28 | few | CASWDRGAGSGELFF | TGTGCCAGTTGGGACAGGGGCGCAGGGTCCGGGGAGCTGTTTTTT
NA | TRBJ2-4 | 13 | TRBV2 | NA | CANRLPGENIQYF | TGTGCCAACCGATTACCGGGAGAAAACATTCAGTACTTC
NA | TRBJ2-1 | 12 | TRBV2 | few | CASSPFVVEQFF | TGTGCCAGCAGTCCGTTTGTGGTCGAGCAGTTCTTC
NA | TRBJ2-3 | 13 | TRBV6-1 | few | CASFPGDGDTQYF | TGTGCCAGCTTCCCCGGTGATGGAGATACGCAGTATTTT
NA | TRBJ1-2 | 16 | TRBV12-3/TRBV12-4 | many | CASSLLTGRAGHGYTF | TGTGCCAGCAGTTTACTCACAGGGAGGGCTGGTCATGGCTACACCTTC
TRBD1 | TRBJ1-5 | 16 | TRBV5-4 | NA | CASSLEGQGARQPQHF | TGTGCCAGCAGCTTGGAAGGACAGGGGGCGCGTCAGCCCCAGCATTTT
NA | TRBJ2-1 | 17 | TRBV21-1 | NA | CASSPSGISGGSIEQFF | TGTGCCAGCAGCCCCTCTGGGATTAGCGGGGGGTCTATTGAGCAGTTCTTC
TRBD2 | TRBJ2-3 | 15 | TRBV9 | many | CASSVGAGGGGTQYF | TGTGCCAGCAGCGTAGGTGCCGGGGGGGGAGGCACGCAGTATTTT
NA | TRBJ1-4 | 14 | TRBV6-2/TRBV6-3 | few | CASSPYLTNEKLFF | TGTGCCAGCAGCCCATACCTGACTAATGAAAAACTGTTTTTT
NA | TRBJ2-3 | 15 | TRBV18 | few | CASSKDALGTDTQYF | TGTGCCAGCTCAAAAGATGCGTTAGGGACAGATACGCAGTATTTT
NA | TRBJ2-3 | 15 | TRBV5-6 | NA | CASSFQSESTDTQYF | TGTGCCAGCAGCTTTCAGAGCGAGAGCACAGATACGCAGTATTTT
TRBD1 | TRBJ2-7 | 17 | TRBV7-8 | few | CASSLKMGQGVSHEQYF | TGTGCCAGCAGCTTGAAGATGGGACAGGGGGTCTCCCACGAGCAGTACTTC
NA | TRBJ1-2 | 13 | TRBV28 | NA | CASLDSTLYGYTF | TGTGCCAGTTTGGACAGCACCTTATATGGCTACACCTTC
TRBD2 | TRBJ2-1 | 16 | TRBV20-1 | NA | CSAPWDTSGEYNEQFF | TGCAGTGCCCCCTGGGACACTAGCGGGGAGTACAATGAGCAGTTCTTC
TRBD1 | TRBJ1-2 | 13 | TRBV13 | many | CASSEGQGVGYTF | TGTGCCAGCAGCGAGGGACAGGGAGTTGGCTACACCTTC
NA | TRBJ2-3 | 17 | TRBV11-2 | NA | CASSLSLLGGGTDTQYF | TGTGCCAGCAGCTTATCCCTTCTAGGGGGGGGCACAGATACGCAGTATTTT
TRBD2 | TRBJ2-1 | 14 | TRBV28 | many | CASRGTSGYNEQFF | TGTGCCAGCAGGGGGACTAGCGGGTACAATGAGCAGTTCTTC
NA | TRBJ1-5 | 13 | TRBV20-1 | many | CSASKQSNQPQHF | TGCAGTGCTAGTAAACAGAGCAATCAGCCCCAGCATTTT
NA | TRBJ2-5 | 13 | TRBV20-1 | few | CSAKTENQETQYF | TGCAGTGCCAAGACCGAGAATCAAGAGACCCAGTACTTC
TRBD1 | TRBJ1-1 | 12 | TRBV29-1 | many | CSANRQGKGAFF | TGCAGCGCTAACCGACAGGGGAAGGGAGCTTTCTTT
TRBD2 | TRBJ2-5 | 14 | TRBV11-2 | many | CASSSTRGRQTQYF | TGTGCCAGCAGCTCGACGCGGGGGAGACAGACCCAGTACTTC
TRBD2 | TRBJ2-7 | 14 | TRBV20-1 | NA | CSASRGGSGGEQYF | TGCAGTGCTTCACGGGGGGGCTCCGGGGGTGAGCAGTACTTC
NA | TRBJ2-2 | 12 | TRBV4-1 | many | CASSQVTGELFF | TGCGCCAGCAGCCAAGTCACCGGGGAGCTGTTTTTT
TRBD1 | TRBJ2-7 | 17 | TRBV30 | NA | CAWSGLTLDRVSYEQYF | TGTGCCTGGAGTGGACTTACCTTGGACAGGGTATCCTACGAGCAGTACTTC
NA | TRBJ2-2 | 12 | TRBV25-1 | NA | CASGDFTGELFF | TGTGCCAGCGGGGATTTCACCGGGGAGCTGTTTTTT
TRBD1 | TRBJ1-5 | 17 | TRBV6-5 | NA | CASSSFDRGPFNQPQHF | TGTGCCAGCAGTTCATTTGACAGGGGGCCCTTCAATCAGCCCCAGCATTTT
NA | TRBJ1-5 | 14 | TRBV28 | NA | CASGLTGLNQPQHF | TGTGCCAGCGGTCTGACGGGCCTCAATCAGCCCCAGCATTTT
NA | TRBJ2-1 | 11 | TRBV29-1 | few | CSVAAWGEQFF | TGCAGCGTTGCGGCCTGGGGTGAGCAGTTCTTC
TRBD1 | TRBJ1-1 | 14 | TRBV12-3/TRBV12-4 | NA | CASRAGGMGTEAFF | TGTGCCAGCAGAGCAGGGGGCATGGGCACTGAAGCTTTCTTT
NA | TRBJ2-1 | 15 | TRBV6-2/TRBV6-3 | NA | CASSSQGSSYNEQFF | TGTGCCAGCAGTTCTCAGGGGAGCTCCTACAATGAGCAGTTCTTC